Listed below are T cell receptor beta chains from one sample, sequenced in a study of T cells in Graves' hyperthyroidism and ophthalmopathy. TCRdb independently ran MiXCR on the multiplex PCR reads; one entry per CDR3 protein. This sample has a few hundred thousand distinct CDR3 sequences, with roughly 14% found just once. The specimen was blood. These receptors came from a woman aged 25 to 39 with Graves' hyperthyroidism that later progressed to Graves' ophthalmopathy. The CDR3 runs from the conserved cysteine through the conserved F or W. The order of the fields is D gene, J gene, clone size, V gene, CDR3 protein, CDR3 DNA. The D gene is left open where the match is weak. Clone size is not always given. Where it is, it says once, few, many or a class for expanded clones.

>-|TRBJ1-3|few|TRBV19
CASSLLDIQFGNTIYF
TGTGCCAGTAGTCTTCTGGACATCCAATTTGGAAACACCATATATTTT
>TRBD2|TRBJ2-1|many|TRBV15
CATSRTSGSRNEQFF
TGTGCCACCAGCAGGACTAGCGGGAGTCGTAATGAGCAGTTCTTC
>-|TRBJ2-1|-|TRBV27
CASSSDPPEQFF
TGTGCCAGCAGTTCGGACCCGCCAGAGCAGTTCTTC
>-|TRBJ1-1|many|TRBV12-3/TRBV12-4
CASSPTPPGTMNTEAFF
TGTGCCAGCAGCCCTACCCCCCCAGGGACCATGAACACTGAAGCTTTCTTT
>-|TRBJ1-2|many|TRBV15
CATSTIYGTTNYGYTF
TGTGCCACCAGCACTATTTACGGGACAACTAACTATGGCTACACCTTC
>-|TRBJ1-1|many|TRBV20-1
CSAREDSLMNTEAFF
TGCAGTGCTAGAGAGGACAGCTTGATGAACACTGAAGCTTTCTTT
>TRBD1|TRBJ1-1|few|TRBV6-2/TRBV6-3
CASSNLQGGEAFF
TGTGCCAGCAGTAACTTACAGGGGGGTGAAGCTTTCTTT
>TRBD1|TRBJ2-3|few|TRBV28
CASNTGVEDTQYF
TGTGCCAGTAACACAGGGGTTGAGGATACGCAGTATTTT
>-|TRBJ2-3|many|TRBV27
CASSWERDTDTQYF
TGTGCCAGCAGCTGGGAGAGGGACACAGATACGCAGTATTTT
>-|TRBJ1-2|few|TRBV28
CASRWRGGYTF
TGTGCCAGCAGATGGAGGGGTGGCTACACCTTC
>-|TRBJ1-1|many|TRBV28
CASSLPVAGTVIDTEAFF
TGTGCCAGCAGTCTCCCCGTGGCAGGGACTGTCATTGACACTGAAGCTTTCTTT
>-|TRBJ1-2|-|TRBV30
CAWNGEALGYGYTF
TGTGCCTGGAATGGGGAGGCCTTGGGCTATGGCTACACCTTC
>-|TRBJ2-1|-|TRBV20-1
CSARDLEEQFF
TGCAGTGCTAGAGATTTAGAGGAGCAGTTCTTC
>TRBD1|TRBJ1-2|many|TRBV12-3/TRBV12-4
CASSRQGDYGYTF
TGTGCCAGCAGTCGACAGGGGGACTATGGCTACACCTTC
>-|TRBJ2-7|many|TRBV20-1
CSVMKPESYEQYF
TGCAGTGTCATGAAACCCGAGTCCTACGAGCAGTACTTC
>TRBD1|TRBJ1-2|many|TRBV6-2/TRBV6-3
CASSYAGTGDGYTF
TGTGCCAGCAGTTACGCGGGAACAGGGGATGGCTACACCTTC
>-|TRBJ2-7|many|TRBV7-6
CASSISTGPNYEQYF
TGTGCCAGCAGCATATCGACAGGCCCTAACTACGAGCAGTACTTC
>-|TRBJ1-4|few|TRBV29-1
CSVARTDNEKLFF
TGCAGCGTTGCGCGGACAGATAATGAAAAACTGTTTTTT
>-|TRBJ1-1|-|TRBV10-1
CASSGPGWMNTEAFF
TGCGCCAGCAGTGGGCCGGGATGGATGAACACTGAAGCTTTCTTT
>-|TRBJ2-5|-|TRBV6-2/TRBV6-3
CASSASGTQYF
TGTGCCAGCAGTGCGTCGGGGACCCAGTACTTC
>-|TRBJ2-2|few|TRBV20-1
CSAREGTVDTGELFF
TGCAGTGCTAGAGAGGGAACTGTCGACACCGGGGAGCTGTTTTTT
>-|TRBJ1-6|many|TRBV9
CASSVGAGENSPLHF
TGTGCCAGCAGCGTAGGGGCAGGGGAGAATTCACCCCTCCACTTT
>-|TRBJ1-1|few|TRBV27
CASTAGGRDTEAFF
TGTGCCAGCACCGCTGGGGGGAGGGACACTGAAGCTTTCTTT
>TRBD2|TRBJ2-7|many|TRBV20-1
CSAELAAPSYEQYF
TGCAGTGCTGAACTAGCGGCACCTTCCTACGAGCAGTACTTC
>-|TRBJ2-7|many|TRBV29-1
CSVEGLYANPYEQYF
TGCAGCGTTGAAGGGCTTTATGCGAATCCCTACGAGCAGTACTTC
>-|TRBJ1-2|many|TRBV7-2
CASSFPGGGYGYTF
TGTGCCAGCAGCTTTCCGGGAGGCGGCTATGGCTACACCTTC
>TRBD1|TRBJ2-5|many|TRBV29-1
CSVGYRGMGETQYF
TGCAGCGTTGGGTACAGGGGAATGGGGGAGACCCAGTACTTC
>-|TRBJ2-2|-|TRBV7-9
CASSGYTGGELFF
TGTGCCAGCAGCGGATATACAGGCGGGGAGCTGTTTTTT
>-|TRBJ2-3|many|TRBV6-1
CASSHRPDTQYF
TGTGCCAGCAGCCACCGCCCGGATACGCAGTATTTT
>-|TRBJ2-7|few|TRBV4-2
CASSQGGGAGYEQYF
TGTGCCAGCAGCCAAGGAGGCGGGGCCGGCTACGAGCAGTACTTC
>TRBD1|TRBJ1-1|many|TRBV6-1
CASSEETGRSEAFF
TGTGCCAGCAGTGAAGAGACAGGGAGGTCTGAAGCTTTCTTT
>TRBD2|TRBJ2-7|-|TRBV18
CASSPTSDSEQYF
TGTGCCAGCTCACCCACTAGCGACTCCGAGCAGTACTTC
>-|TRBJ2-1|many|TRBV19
CASSIAGKAPYNEQFF
TGTGCCAGTAGTATAGCGGGAAAGGCCCCTTACAATGAGCAGTTCTTC
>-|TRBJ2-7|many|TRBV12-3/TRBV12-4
CASSPHTSSYEQYF
TGTGCCAGCAGTCCCCACACCTCCTCCTACGAGCAGTACTTC
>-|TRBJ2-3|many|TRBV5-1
CASSLLAAEEGGDTQYF
TGCGCCAGCAGCTTGCTTGCAGCGGAGGAGGGAGGAGATACGCAGTATTTT
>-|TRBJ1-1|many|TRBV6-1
CASSYKGPLHPEAFF
TGTGCCAGCAGTTACAAGGGACCCTTACACCCTGAAGCTTTCTTT
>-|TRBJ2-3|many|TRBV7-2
CASSLGGGSTGGTQYF
TGTGCCAGCAGCTTAGGTGGCGGGTCCACGGGCGGTACGCAGTATTTT
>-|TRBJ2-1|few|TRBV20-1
CSARARYNEQFF
TGCAGTGCTAGGGCCCGCTACAATGAGCAGTTCTTC
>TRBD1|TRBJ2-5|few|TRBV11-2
CASSPYDRQGQTQYF
TGTGCCAGCAGCCCATACGATCGACAGGGGCAGACCCAGTACTTC
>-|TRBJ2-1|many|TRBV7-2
CASSASSYNEQFF
TGTGCCAGCAGCGCTAGCTCCTACAATGAGCAGTTCTTC
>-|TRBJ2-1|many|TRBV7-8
CASSLAGAEAYNEQFF
TGTGCCAGCAGCTTAGCGGGAGCGGAAGCTTACAATGAGCAGTTCTTC
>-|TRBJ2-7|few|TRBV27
CASSSPPAEQYF
TGTGCCAGCAGTTCCCCCCCCGCCGAGCAGTACTTC
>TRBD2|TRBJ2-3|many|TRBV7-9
CASRLPSGTSGRGGTDTQYF
TGTGCCAGCAGATTACCCTCCGGGACTAGCGGGAGGGGAGGCACAGATACGCAGTATTTT
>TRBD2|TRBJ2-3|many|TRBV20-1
CSARTGLAGTDTQYF
TGCAGTGCGAGGACGGGACTAGCGGGGACAGATACGCAGTATTTT
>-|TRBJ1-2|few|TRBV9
CASSGGAFYGYTF
TGTGCCAGCAGCGGTGGAGCATTCTATGGCTACACCTTC
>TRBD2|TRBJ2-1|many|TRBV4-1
CASSHPGRLAGNEQFF
TGCGCCAGCAGCCACCCTGGGAGACTAGCGGGCAATGAGCAGTTCTTC
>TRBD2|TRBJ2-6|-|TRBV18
CASSPYRTSGPSSGANVLTF
TGTGCCAGCTCACCATACAGGACTAGCGGGCCGAGCTCTGGGGCCAACGTCCTGACTTTC
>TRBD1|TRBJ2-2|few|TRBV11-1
CASSLAGGGTGALFF
TGTGCCAGCAGCTTAGCAGGGGGCGGCACCGGGGCGCTGTTTTTT
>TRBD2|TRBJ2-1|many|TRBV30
CAWSVWLAGAPPGNEQFF
TGTGCCTGGAGTGTTTGGCTAGCGGGAGCCCCGCCGGGAAATGAGCAGTTCTTC
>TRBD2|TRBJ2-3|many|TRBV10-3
CAINLAGPTDTQYF
TGTGCCATCAACCTAGCGGGGCCCACAGATACGCAGTATTTT
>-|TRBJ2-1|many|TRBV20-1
CSARTELYNEQFF
TGCAGTGCTAGGACCGAACTCTACAATGAGCAGTTCTTC
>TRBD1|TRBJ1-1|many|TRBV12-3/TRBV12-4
CASSATGGTEAFF
TGTGCCAGCAGCGCAACAGGGGGGACTGAAGCTTTCTTT
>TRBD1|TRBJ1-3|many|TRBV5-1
CASSPGGDPGNTIYF
TGCGCCAGCAGCCCAGGGGGAGACCCCGGAAACACCATATATTTT
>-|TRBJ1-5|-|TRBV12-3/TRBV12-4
CATSDTRTAKYSNQPQHF
TGTGCCACCAGTGATACCAGGACCGCCAAATATAGCAATCAGCCCCAGCATTTT
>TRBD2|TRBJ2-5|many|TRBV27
CASSLLADQETQYF
TGTGCCAGCAGTTTACTAGCGGACCAAGAGACCCAGTACTTC